A selection of T cell receptor beta chains follows, all from one sample in a study of blood T cells in healthy people across ages. TCRdb recomputed calls from the 5' RACE reads with MiXCR, one row per CDR3 protein. This table holds fewer than 650,000 distinct CDR3 sequences, around a quarter found once. These records were also assigned to another study, of T cells of mothers and their children.

Sequenced sample: blood. These receptors all come from a boy younger than 10 in good health. CDR3s include the opening cysteine and the closing phenylalanine or tryptophan. The D gene is left open where the match is weak. Expanded clones get a size class; other rows say once, few or many, or leave the size out.

J | V | D | size | CDR3 | DNA
TRBJ2-5 | TRBV6-5 | TRBD2 | - | CASSYLTGTSGGGRETQYF | TGTGCCAGCAGTTACCTGACCGGGACTAGCGGGGGCGGTCGAGAGACCCAGTACTTC
TRBJ2-5 | TRBV20-1 | TRBD2 | - | CSARPPAGLAQETQYF | TGCAGTGCTAGACCCCCGGCCGGACTAGCGCAAGAGACCCAGTACTTC
TRBJ2-6 | TRBV7-9 | - | - | CASSSNPGRTSGANVLTF | TGTGCCAGCAGTTCAAACCCGGGACGGACCTCTGGGGCCAACGTCCTGACTTTC
TRBJ2-5 | TRBV21-1 | - | - | CASSGPRTDQETQYF | TGTGCCAGCAGCGGCCCTCGGACGGACCAAGAGACCCAGTACTTC
TRBJ2-1 | TRBV12-3/TRBV12-4 | - | - | CASSSDGEQFF | TGTGCCAGCAGCTCCGACGGGGAGCAGTTCTTC
TRBJ2-2 | TRBV6-5 | TRBD1 | few | CASWDRGITGELFF | TGTGCCAGCTGGGACAGGGGTATCACCGGGGAGCTGTTTTTT
TRBJ2-2 | TRBV6-5 | - | - | CASGATGELFF | TGTGCCAGCGGGGCAACCGGGGAGCTGTTTTTT
TRBJ1-1 | TRBV7-9 | - | - | CASSPTAEAFF | TGTGCCAGCAGCCCGACGGCTGAAGCTTTCTTT
TRBJ2-1 | TRBV11-2 | TRBD2 | few | CASSLFGGGSNEQFF | TGTGCCAGCAGCTTATTCGGCGGGGGTTCCAATGAGCAGTTCTTC
TRBJ2-3 | TRBV20-1 | - | few | CSAQAGQMRTDTQYF | TGCAGTGCTCAAGCTGGACAGATGCGCACAGATACGCAGTATTTT
TRBJ2-1 | TRBV6-6 | TRBD2 | - | CASTGTSGGAYNEQFF | TGTGCCAGCACCGGGACTAGCGGGGGGGCCTACAATGAGCAGTTCTTC
TRBJ2-2 | TRBV18 | - | - | CASSPRLRDTGELFF | TGTGCCAGCTCACCACGTCTTAGGGACACCGGGGAGCTGTTTTTT
TRBJ2-4 | TRBV7-8 | - | few | CASSFRGQNIQYF | TGTGCCAGCAGCTTTAGAGGGCAAAACATTCAGTACTTC
TRBJ2-7 | TRBV20-1 | - | few | CSARTDLGYEQYF | TGCAGTGCGAGGACGGACTTAGGCTACGAGCAGTACTTC
TRBJ2-1 | TRBV29-1 | TRBD2 | many | CSVGSGSSNTEQFF | TGCAGCGTTGGCAGCGGGAGCTCTAATACAGAGCAGTTCTTC
TRBJ1-2 | TRBV21-1 | - | few | CASSKKRVGGYTF | TGTGCCAGCAGCAAAAAACGGGTCGGGGGCTACACCTTC
TRBJ2-3 | TRBV4-1 | TRBD2 | many | CASSRTSGGAEDTQYF | TGCGCCAGCAGCCGAACTAGCGGGGGGGCAGAAGATACGCAGTATTTT
TRBJ2-2 | TRBV29-1 | - | - | CSVDIGVGAGELFF | TGCAGCGTTGATATCGGAGTAGGGGCCGGGGAGCTGTTTTTT
TRBJ2-7 | TRBV21-1 | - | - | CASSKGTGETYEQYF | TGTGCCAGCAGCAAGGGAACAGGGGAGACCTACGAGCAGTACTTC
TRBJ2-3 | TRBV5-1 | TRBD1 | - | CASSFRRDRADTQYF | TGCGCCAGCAGCTTTCGGAGGGACAGGGCAGATACGCAGTATTTT
TRBJ2-7 | TRBV30 | TRBD1 | - | CAWSVTRGLEQYF | TGTGCCTGGAGTGTCACTAGGGGGCTCGAGCAGTACTTC
TRBJ2-7 | TRBV24-1 | - | few | CATSCYEQYF | TGTGCCACCAGTTGCTACGAGCAGTACTTC
TRBJ1-5 | TRBV4-2 | - | - | CASSQGAGDQPQHF | TGTGCCAGCAGCCAAGGGGCCGGTGATCAGCCCCAGCATTTT
TRBJ2-5 | TRBV20-1 | TRBD2 | few | CSARDEDGLAGNQETQYF | TGCAGTGCTAGAGATGAAGACGGGCTAGCGGGGAACCAAGAGACCCAGTACTTC
TRBJ2-5 | TRBV5-6 | TRBD2 | few | CASSLGRIAGGETQYF | TGTGCCAGCAGCTTGGGAAGAATAGCGGGAGGAGAGACCCAGTACTTC
TRBJ1-5 | TRBV11-2 | TRBD1 | - | CASSLGQGIQPQHF | TGTGCCAGCAGCTTAGGACAGGGGATACAGCCCCAGCATTTT
TRBJ1-5 | TRBV29-1 | - | - | CSVATQGQPQHF | TGCAGCGTTGCCACCCAGGGACAGCCCCAGCATTTT
TRBJ2-3 | TRBV5-1 | - | - | CASSSFRSVDTQYF | TGCGCCAGCAGCTCCTTTAGAAGTGTGGATACGCAGTATTTT
TRBJ2-7 | TRBV5-1 | TRBD2 | - | CASSSTSGTYEQYF | TGCGCCAGCAGCTCGACTAGCGGTACCTACGAGCAGTACTTC
TRBJ2-1 | TRBV5-1 | TRBD1 | - | CASSRTGETYNEQFF | TGCGCCAGCAGCCGGACAGGGGAAACCTACAATGAGCAGTTCTTC
TRBJ2-3 | TRBV24-1 | - | - | CATSDSTGPDTQYF | TGTGCCACCAGTGATTCAACAGGGCCTGATACGCAGTATTTT
TRBJ2-7 | TRBV20-1 | - | - | CSVREMGYYEQYF | TGCAGTGTTCGGGAGATGGGGTACTACGAGCAGTACTTC
TRBJ1-2 | TRBV28 | - | - | CASSPRDPRGYGYTF | TGTGCCAGCAGTCCCCGGGATCCTCGGGGCTATGGCTACACCTTC
TRBJ2-3 | TRBV29-1 | TRBD1 | - | CSAKGQYTDTQYF | TGCAGCGCCAAGGGACAGTACACAGATACGCAGTATTTT
TRBJ2-5 | TRBV30 | - | - | CAWSVGETQYF | TGTGCCTGGAGTGTGGGGGAGACCCAGTACTTC
TRBJ2-3 | TRBV6-4 | TRBD1 | many | CASSEAGQGADTQYF | TGTGCCAGCAGTGAAGCGGGACAGGGGGCAGATACGCAGTATTTT
TRBJ1-2 | TRBV2 | - | few | CASSYSIFNYGYTF | TGTGCCAGCAGTTACAGTATTTTTAACTATGGCTACACCTTC
TRBJ1-5 | TRBV2 | - | - | CASSDGWTYQPQHF | TGTGCCAGCAGTGACGGGTGGACTTATCAGCCCCAGCATTTT
TRBJ1-1 | TRBV29-1 | - | - | CSVGGTEAFF | TGCAGCGTTGGGGGGACTGAAGCTTTCTTT
TRBJ1-5 | TRBV29-1 | TRBD1 | - | CSVGSGTGDQPQHF | TGCAGCGTTGGCTCCGGGACAGGGGATCAGCCCCAGCATTTT
TRBJ1-5 | TRBV6-5 | TRBD1 | - | CASSYSRGQNQPQHF | TGTGCCAGCAGTTACTCCCGGGGACAGAATCAGCCCCAGCATTTT
TRBJ2-7 | TRBV28 | - | - | CASSFRDRLGEQYF | TGTGCCAGCAGTTTCAGGGACCGTTTAGGCGAGCAGTACTTC
TRBJ2-5 | TRBV5-1 | TRBD2 | - | CASRRIAGGWQETQYF | TGCGCCAGCAGGAGGATAGCGGGAGGGTGGCAAGAGACCCAGTACTTC
TRBJ1-1 | TRBV29-1 | - | - | CSADRGHTEAFF | TGCAGCGCCGATCGGGGGCACACTGAAGCTTTCTTT
TRBJ1-3 | TRBV12-3/TRBV12-4 | - | - | CASSDHWGGANSGNTIYF | TGTGCCAGCAGTGATCATTGGGGAGGGGCTAACTCTGGAAACACCATATATTTT
TRBJ1-1 | TRBV29-1 | - | - | CSVEEGQGLTEAFF | TGCAGCGTTGAAGAGGGTCAGGGCCTTACTGAAGCTTTCTTT
TRBJ2-7 | TRBV5-5 | - | - | CASCPGTSTFDDEQYF | TGTGCCAGTTGTCCCGGGACAAGCACTTTTGATGACGAGCAGTACTTC
TRBJ2-5 | TRBV28 | - | few | CASSSGQRGTQYF | TGTGCCAGCAGTTCGGGACAAAGGGGGACCCAGTACTTC
TRBJ2-1 | TRBV7-2 | TRBD1 | - | CASSLMGQNYNEQFF | TGTGCCAGCAGCTTAATGGGACAGAACTACAATGAGCAGTTCTTC
TRBJ1-4 | TRBV28 | - | - | CASSPPAFQALGEKLFF | TGTGCCAGCAGTCCCCCGGCATTCCAGGCGCTTGGGGAAAAACTGTTTTTT
TRBJ2-2 | TRBV12-3/TRBV12-4 | - | - | CASSKLSVNTGELFF | TGTGCCAGCAGTAAGCTGTCCGTTAACACCGGGGAGCTGTTTTTT
TRBJ1-5 | TRBV6-5 | - | - | CASSYPGQPQHF | TGTGCCAGCAGTTACCCCGGTCAGCCCCAGCATTTT